The sequence of this TCR beta chain was determined in a study of cytomegalovirus exposure and HLA in healthy donors. CDR1 is SEHNR, CDR2 FQNEAQ, per germline (reference sequence). The J segment lost 3 bases and the V segment lost 0 bases, leaving 4 bases of the junction unmatched. CDR3 size: 16 residues. A multiplex PCR was run with 60 Vbeta primers and 13 Jbeta primers. The assay was immunoSEQ multiplex PCR, and TCRdb's table has in-frame clones only and misses some. This table holds 110,000 to 150,000 clones, over 70% found once. Remarks on this clone: As yet, its antigen is unknown.

Findings and caveats of the study: CMV antigen specificity of three CMV-associated chains was confirmed in vitro.

The TCR sequence derives from a male donor in good health and CMV-seronegative. The material sequenced was PBMCs. The rearrangement joins TRBV7-9 to TRBJ1-5; TRBD1 matches at 8 bases. This CDR3 is CASSLANQGANQPQHF. CDR3 coding DNA: TGTGCCAGCAGCTTAGCGAATCAGGGGGCCAATCAGCCCCAGCATTTT.